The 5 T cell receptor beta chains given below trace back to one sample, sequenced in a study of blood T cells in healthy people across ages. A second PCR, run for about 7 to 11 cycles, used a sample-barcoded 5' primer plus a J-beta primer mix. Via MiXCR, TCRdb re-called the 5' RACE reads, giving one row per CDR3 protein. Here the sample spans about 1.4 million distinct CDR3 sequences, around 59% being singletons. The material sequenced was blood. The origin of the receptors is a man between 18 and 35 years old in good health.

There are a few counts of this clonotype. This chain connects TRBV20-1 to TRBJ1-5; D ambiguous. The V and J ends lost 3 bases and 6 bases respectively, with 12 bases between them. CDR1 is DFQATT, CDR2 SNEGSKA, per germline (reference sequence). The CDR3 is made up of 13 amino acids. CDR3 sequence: CSARGREGQPQHF. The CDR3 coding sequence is TGCAGTGCTAGGGGAAGGGAAGGTCAGCCCCAGCATTTT.

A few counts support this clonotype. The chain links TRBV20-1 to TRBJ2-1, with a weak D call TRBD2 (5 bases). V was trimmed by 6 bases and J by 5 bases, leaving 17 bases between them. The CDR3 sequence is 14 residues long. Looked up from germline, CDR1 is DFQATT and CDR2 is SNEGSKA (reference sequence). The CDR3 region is CSALGYRGDNEQFF. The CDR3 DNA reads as TGCAGTGCCCTAGGATACCGGGGAGACAATGAGCAGTTCTTC.

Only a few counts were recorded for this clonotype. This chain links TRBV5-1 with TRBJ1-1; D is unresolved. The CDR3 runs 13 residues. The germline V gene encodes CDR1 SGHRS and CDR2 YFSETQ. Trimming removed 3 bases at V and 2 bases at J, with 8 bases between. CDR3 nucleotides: TGCGCCAGCAGCTCGAGGACTAACACTGAAGCTTTCTTT. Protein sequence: CASSSRTNTEAFF. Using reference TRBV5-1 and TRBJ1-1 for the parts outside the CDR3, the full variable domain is KAGVTQTPRYLIKTRGQQVTLSCSPISGHRSVSWYQQTPGQGLQFLFEYFSETQRNKGNFPGRFSGRQFSNSRSEMNVSTLELGDSALYLCASSSRTNTEAFFGQGTRLTVV.

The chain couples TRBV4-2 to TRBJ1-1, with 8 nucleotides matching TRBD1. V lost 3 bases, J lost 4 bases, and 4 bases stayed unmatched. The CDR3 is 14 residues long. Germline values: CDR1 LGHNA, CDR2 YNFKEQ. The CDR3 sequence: CASSQHTGGTEAFF. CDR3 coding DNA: TGTGCCAGCAGCCAGCACACAGGGGGCACTGAAGCTTTCTTT.

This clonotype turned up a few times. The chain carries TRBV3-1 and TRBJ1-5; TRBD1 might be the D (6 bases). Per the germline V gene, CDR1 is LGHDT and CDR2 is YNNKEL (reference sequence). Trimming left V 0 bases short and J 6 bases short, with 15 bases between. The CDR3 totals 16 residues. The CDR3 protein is CASSQDMTGGGQPQHF. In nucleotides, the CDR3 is TGTGCCAGCAGCCAAGATATGACAGGAGGGGGTCAGCCCCAGCATTTT.